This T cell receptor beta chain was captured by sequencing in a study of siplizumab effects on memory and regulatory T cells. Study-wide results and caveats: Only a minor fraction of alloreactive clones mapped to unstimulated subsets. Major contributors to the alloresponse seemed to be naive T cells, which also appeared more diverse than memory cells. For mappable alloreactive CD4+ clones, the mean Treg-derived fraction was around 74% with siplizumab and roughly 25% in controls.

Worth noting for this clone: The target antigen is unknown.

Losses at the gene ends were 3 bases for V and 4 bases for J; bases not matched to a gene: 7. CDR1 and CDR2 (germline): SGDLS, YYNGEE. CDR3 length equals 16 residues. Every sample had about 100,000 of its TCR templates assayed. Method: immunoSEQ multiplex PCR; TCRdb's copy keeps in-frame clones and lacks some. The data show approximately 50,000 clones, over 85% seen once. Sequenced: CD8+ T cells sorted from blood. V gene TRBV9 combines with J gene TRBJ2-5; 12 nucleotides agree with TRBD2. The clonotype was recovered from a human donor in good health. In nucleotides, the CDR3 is TGTGCCAGCAGCGAGAGACTAGCGGGAGATCCAGAGACCCAGTACTTC. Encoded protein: CASSERLAGDPETQYF. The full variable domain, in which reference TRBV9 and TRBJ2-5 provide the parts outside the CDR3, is DSGVTQTPKHLITATGQRVTLRCSPRSGDLSVYWYQQSLDQGLQFLIQYYNGEERAKGNILERFSAQQFPDLHSELNLSSLELGDSALYFCASSERLAGDPETQYFGPGTRLLVL.